A selection of T cell receptor beta chains follows, all from one sample in a study of T cell changes during pregnancy in multiple sclerosis. Clones were sequenced by immunoSEQ multiplex PCR, and TCRdb holds only the in-frame ones, with some missing. The sample carries 70,000 to 95,000 clones, roughly 90% recorded once. The sequences come from peripheral blood, collected before pregnancy. Every receptor here comes from a female donor with multiple sclerosis, enrolled in a pregnancy study. Each CDR3 is given with its conserved first and last residue. A D gene is named only where the DNA matches it firmly. The size of a clone is reported for some rows only, either as once, few or many, or as a class for expanded clones.

v_gene	d_gene	j_gene	abundance	CDR3aa	CDR3nt
TRBV27	TRBD1	TRBJ2-2	-	CASSLDRVDTGELFF	TGTGCCAGCAGCCTGGACAGGGTCGACACCGGGGAGCTGTTTTTT
TRBV5-4	-	TRBJ1-1	-	CASSLGGGWGNTEAFF	TGTGCCAGCAGCTTGGGGGGAGGGTGGGGGAACACTGAAGCTTTCTTT
TRBV27	-	TRBJ1-6	-	CASSLSLTGGNSPLHF	TGTGCCAGCAGTTTATCGCTGACAGGCGGTAACTCACCCCTCCACTTT
TRBV9	-	TRBJ1-1	-	CASSPTGLGAFF	TGTGCCAGCAGCCCCACAGGGTTAGGGGCTTTCTTT
TRBV19	-	TRBJ1-6	-	CASSIALSPLHF	TGTGCCAGTAGTATAGCCCTTTCACCCCTCCACTTT
TRBV7-2	-	TRBJ1-1	-	CASSLDYYREGGTEAFF	TGTGCCAGCAGCTTAGATTATTACAGGGAGGGCGGCACTGAAGCTTTCTTT
TRBV4-3	TRBD2	TRBJ2-1	-	CASSPHSGGEQFF	TGCGCCAGCAGCCCCCATAGCGGGGGTGAGCAGTTCTTC
TRBV28	TRBD2	TRBJ2-3	-	CATNGGSVDTQYF	TGTGCTACGAACGGGGGGTCTGTAGATACGCAGTATTTT
TRBV28	-	TRBJ1-2	-	CASSLYGGLFNYGYTF	TGTGCCAGCAGTTTATATGGCGGCTTATTTAACTATGGCTACACCTTC
TRBV18	TRBD1	TRBJ1-4	few	CASSISGGGEKLFF	TGTGCCAGCTCAATCTCAGGGGGCGGAGAAAAACTGTTTTTT
TRBV5-5	TRBD1	TRBJ2-7	-	CASSPTGASSYEQYF	TGTGCCAGCAGCCCAACAGGGGCGAGCTCCTACGAGCAGTACTTC
TRBV4-3	-	TRBJ1-2	once	CASSQSSSYGYTF	TGCGCCAGCAGCCAATCGTCCTCCTATGGCTACACCTTC
TRBV6-1	TRBD1	TRBJ1-2	-	CASSTGQGYGYTF	TGTGCCAGCAGCACCGGACAGGGCTATGGCTACACCTTC
TRBV5-8	-	TRBJ1-2	once	CASSTPSTVYGYTF	TGTGCCAGCAGCACCCCCTCGACAGTCTATGGCTACACCTTC
TRBV5-1	-	TRBJ1-4	-	CASSIQGWATNEKLFF	TGCGCCAGCAGCATCCAGGGTTGGGCAACTAATGAAAAACTGTTTTTT
TRBV15	-	TRBJ1-2	once	CATSRGGGDGYTF	TGTGCCACCAGCAGAGGAGGAGGGGATGGCTACACCTTC
TRBV19	TRBD1	TRBJ2-4	-	CASSITGGKSIQYF	TGTGCCAGTAGTATCACAGGGGGGAAGAGCATTCAGTACTTC
TRBV5-1	TRBD1	TRBJ2-5	-	CASSFGDRAGETQYF	TGCGCCAGCAGCTTCGGGGACAGGGCCGGAGAGACCCAGTACTTC
TRBV18	-	TRBJ2-7	-	CASSPQGSEQYF	TGTGCCAGCTCACCACAGGGGTCCGAGCAGTACTTC
TRBV5-1	-	TRBJ2-3	-	CASSLFGPSTDTQYF	TGCGCCAGCAGCTTGTTTGGGCCGTCCACAGATACGCAGTATTTT
TRBV28	-	TRBJ1-3	once	CASSPLLRPTGNTIYF	TGTGCCAGCAGTCCATTACTGAGGCCCACTGGAAACACCATATATTTT
TRBV5-1	TRBD2	TRBJ2-1	-	CASSSGTSGDPPYNEQFF	TGCGCCAGCAGCTCCGGGACTAGCGGGGACCCTCCCTACAATGAGCAGTTCTTC
TRBV10-2	TRBD1	TRBJ1-2	-	CASSTGINYGYTF	TGCGCCAGCTCGACAGGGATAAACTATGGCTACACCTTC
TRBV6-6	-	TRBJ2-7	-	CASSYSHSHYEQYF	TGTGCCAGCAGTTATAGTCACAGTCACTACGAGCAGTACTTC
TRBV7-2	TRBD1	TRBJ1-1	-	CASSLATDRVRSEAFF	TGTGCCAGCAGCTTAGCCACTGACAGGGTTAGGAGTGAAGCTTTCTTT
TRBV9	TRBD2	TRBJ2-3	-	CASSGLAGGRSDTQYF	TGTGCCAGCAGCGGGTTAGCGGGGGGGCGATCAGATACGCAGTATTTT
TRBV27	TRBD2	TRBJ2-3	-	CASSPGLAGGPRNTQYF	TGTGCCAGCTCCCCGGGACTAGCGGGGGGGCCTCGTAATACGCAGTATTTT
TRBV19	-	TRBJ2-1	once	CATTGYSSYNEQFF	TGTGCCACTACGGGGTATAGCTCCTACAATGAGCAGTTCTTC
TRBV6-6	-	TRBJ1-1	-	CASSYEQVALNTEAFF	TGTGCCAGCAGTTACGAGCAGGTGGCATTGAACACTGAAGCTTTCTTT
TRBV30	-	TRBJ2-2	-	CALTKRGSGELFF	TGTGCCTTAACAAAAAGGGGCTCCGGGGAGCTGTTTTTT
TRBV2	TRBD2	TRBJ2-7	-	CATSAGDREQYF	TGTGCCACCAGCGCGGGGGATCGCGAGCAGTACTTC
TRBV27	TRBD1	TRBJ2-1	-	CASSLGQGWGLGNEQFF	TGTGCCAGCAGTCTGGGACAGGGATGGGGCCTAGGGAATGAGCAGTTCTTC
TRBV7-2	-	TRBJ2-1	once	CASSLVGGDNEQFF	TGTGCCAGCAGCTTAGTCGGCGGCGACAATGAGCAGTTCTTC
TRBV30	-	TRBJ2-7	once	CAWSHGPPGEQYF	TGTGCCTGGAGCCACGGCCCCCCGGGGGAGCAGTACTTC
TRBV7-3	TRBD2	TRBJ2-7	-	CASSLAGGYEQYF	TGTGCCAGCAGCCTAGCGGGAGGCTACGAGCAGTACTTC
TRBV7-9	TRBD1	TRBJ1-1	-	CASSQGGVTEAFF	TGTGCCAGCAGTCAGGGGGGTGTGACTGAAGCTTTCTTT
TRBV28	-	TRBJ2-5	-	CASSWRETQYF	TGTGCCAGCAGTTGGAGGGAGACCCAGTACTTC
TRBV27	TRBD2	TRBJ2-7	-	CASRSLAGAGEQYF	TGTGCCAGCAGATCCTTAGCGGGGGCAGGCGAGCAGTACTTC
TRBV7-2	TRBD1	TRBJ2-1	-	CASRRDRGAYNEQFF	TGTGCCAGCAGGCGGGACAGGGGGGCCTACAATGAGCAGTTCTTC
TRBV6-5	TRBD1	TRBJ1-3	-	CASRQTGNRGNTIYF	TGTGCCAGCAGGCAGACAGGGAACCGTGGAAACACCATATATTTT
TRBV6-5	TRBD1	TRBJ2-3	-	CASRRTGTGSHTQYF	TGTGCCAGCAGACGTACCGGGACAGGGAGTCACACGCAGTATTTT
TRBV4-2	-	TRBJ2-5	-	CASSAAGGGFETQYF	TGTGCCAGCAGCGCTGCTGGCGGGGGCTTCGAGACCCAGTACTTC
TRBV5-1	-	TRBJ1-2	once	CASSLWGQQGYTF	TGCGCCAGCAGCTTGTGGGGGCAGCAAGGCTACACCTTC
TRBV25-1	TRBD2	TRBJ2-7	-	CASTELAGLEQYF	TGTGCCAGCACGGAGCTAGCGGGGCTCGAGCAGTACTTC
TRBV5-4	TRBD2	TRBJ2-1	once	CASSFLAGGPGEQFF	TGTGCCAGCAGCTTTTTAGCGGGGGGGCCAGGTGAGCAGTTCTTC